This TCR beta chain was obtained from a study of cytotoxic CD8 clonotypes in ibrutinib-treated CLL. This CDR3 spans 16 amino acids. Per germline, CDR1 SNHLY and CDR2 FYNNEI. V lost 7 bases, J lost 2 bases, and 13 bases stayed unmatched. The data were produced by immunoSEQ multiplex PCR, yet TCRdb's version contains in-frame clones alone and is incomplete. The sample consists of some 140,000 clones, less than 95% of them appearing once. The source is a human donor with chronic lymphocytic leukemia. The specimen comprised PBMCs, sampled after 12 months of ibrutinib treatment. The V call is TRBV2, the J call TRBJ2-5; TRBD2 matches 7 bases. CDR3 sequence (DNA): TGTGCCAGCACCCGAAGTGTAGCGGGTAATCAAGAGACCCAGTACTTC. It is translated as CASTRSVAGNQETQYF. The full variable domain, completed using reference TRBV2 and TRBJ2-5, is EPEVTQTPSHQVTQMGQEVILRCVPISNHLYFYWYRQILGQKVEFLVSFYNNEISEKSEIFDDQFSVERPDGSNFTLKIRSTKLEDSAMYFCASTRSVAGNQETQYFGPGTRLLVL.